This T cell receptor beta chain emerged from a study of shared clonotypes between healthy human individuals. V lost 5 bases to trimming and J lost 0 bases; unmatched junction nucleotides: 2. This CDR3 contains 14 residues. The germline V gene has CDR1 SEHNR and CDR2 FQNEAQ (reference sequence). Assay used: immunoSEQ multiplex PCR; TCRdb lists only in-frame clones, some missing. The top ten clones hold roughly an eighth of a sample with around 450,000 clones, about 76% of them seen once. Sequencing used PBMCs. This clonotype originated in a woman between 35 and 50 years old in good health. Some clones in this sample may be carry-over from other donors' samples. The chain has TRBV7-9 and TRBJ2-3; 7 nucleotides line up with TRBD1. The CDR3 nucleotides are TGTGCCAGCAGCCTGGGACAGAGCACAGATACGCAGTATTTT. Protein: CASSLGQSTDTQYF.